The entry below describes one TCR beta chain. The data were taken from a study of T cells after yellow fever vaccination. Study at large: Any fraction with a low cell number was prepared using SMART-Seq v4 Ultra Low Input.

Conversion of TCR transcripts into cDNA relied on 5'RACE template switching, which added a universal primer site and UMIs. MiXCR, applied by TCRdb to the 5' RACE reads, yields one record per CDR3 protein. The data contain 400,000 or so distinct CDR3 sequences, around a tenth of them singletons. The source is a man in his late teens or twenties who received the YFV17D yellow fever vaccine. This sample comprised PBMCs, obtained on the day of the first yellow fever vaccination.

The CDR3, as DNA: TGCGCCAGCAGCTTTCGAAGGACAGACACGAACACTGAAGCTTTCTTT. Translating it yields CASSFRRTDTNTEAFF. V is TRBV4-1 and J is TRBJ1-1; possible D gene TRBD1, 6 bases. Germline V gene data show CDR1 as MGHRA and CDR2 as YSYEKL. The ends were cut back, 5 bases at V and 1 base at J, with 17 bases in the middle. The CDR3 length is 16 residues.